The 12 T cell receptor beta chains below come from one sample, sequenced in a study of T cell repertoires in cytomegalovirus infection. TCRdb reanalysed the reads using MiXCR and keeps one entry per CDR3 protein. The sample records around 290,000 distinct CDR3 sequences, about 25% being singletons. Sequencing was performed on PBMCs. All receptors come from a human donor in good health (CMV status not recorded). Some clones in this sample may be carry-over from other donors' samples.

V is TRBV19 and J is TRBJ1-1; 9 bases fit TRBD1. V lost 10 bases and J lost 6; bases outside the gene matches: 3. The CDR3 consists of 11 residues. Germline CDR1 and CDR2: LNHDA and SQIVND (reference sequence). CDR3 sequence (DNA): TGTGCCACCGGACAGGGGTCTGAAGCTTTCTTT. Protein sequence: CATGQGSEAFF.

The chain uses TRBV28 and TRBJ2-5; 8 nucleotides match TRBD2. The germline V gene encodes CDR1 MDHEN and CDR2 SYDVKM. Trimming removed 6 bases from V and 3 bases from J; junction bases left unmatched: 18. This CDR3 spans 18 amino acids. The CDR3: CASSPSPGLGTFEETQYF. The CDR3 coding sequence is TGTGCCAGCAGCCCTTCCCCGGGACTAGGAACTTTTGAAGAGACCCAGTACTTC.

This clonotype was detected ten times or more. The chain recombines TRBV7-2 with TRBJ1-1; D remains ambiguous. CDR3 length: 13 residues. V was cut by 5 bases and J by 7 bases, with 14 bases left in between. Germline V gives CDR1 SGHTA, CDR2 FQGNSA. Written as DNA, the CDR3 is TGTGCCAGCAGCCGGCGGTCTGGGTTTGAAGCTTTCTTT. Its protein is CASSRRSGFEAFF.

This clonotype has just a few counts. The chain couples TRBV15 to TRBJ2-7, with 7 bases identical to TRBD1. In germline, CDR1 is LNHNV, CDR2 YYDKDF (reference sequence). V lost 4 bases to trimming and J lost 2 bases; unmatched junction nucleotides: 5. The CDR3 sequence is 14 residues long. CDR3 loop: CATSTTGVPYEQYF. In DNA form, the CDR3 reads TGTGCCACCAGCACCACAGGGGTTCCCTACGAGCAGTACTTC.

This clonotype has more than one count but fewer than ten. CDR3 sequence: CASMKGNTGELFF. The DNA of the CDR3 is TGTGCCAGCATGAAGGGGAACACCGGGGAGCTGTTTTTT. This chain links TRBV28 with TRBJ2-2; D gene uncertain. Per germline, CDR1 MDHEN and CDR2 SYDVKM. Trimming removed 7 bases at V and 1 base at J, with 7 bases between. The CDR3 covers 13 residues.

The rearrangement uses TRBV10-3 and TRBJ2-1, with 7 bases matching TRBD1. The CDR3 spans 15 residues. V trimming: 4 bases; J trimming: 7 bases; junction bases outside the gene matches: 10. CDR1 is ENHRY, CDR2 SYGVKD, per germline. CDR3 DNA sequence: TGTGCCATCAGTGGGGGACAGCTAATAAAAAATGAGCAGTTCTTC. Translating gives CAISGGQLIKNEQFF.

This clonotype has ten or more counts. The V call is TRBV7-2, the J call TRBJ2-7; D is unclear. In germline, CDR1 is SGHTA, CDR2 FQGNSA. CDR3 size: 16 residues. V was clipped by 4 bases and J by 0 bases, with 16 bases between them. This chain's CDR3 is CASSWPPAVSSYEQYF. CDR3 nucleotides: TGTGCCAGCAGCTGGCCCCCTGCGGTTAGCTCCTACGAGCAGTACTTC.

This clonotype was observed at least ten times. V usage is TRBV10-3 and J usage is TRBJ2-5, with 7 bases fitting TRBD1. The V and J ends lost 2 bases and 5 bases, in that order; junction bases with no gene match: 8. The CDR3 totals 15 residues. Germline loops: CDR1 ENHRY, CDR2 SYGVKD. The CDR3 nucleotides read TGTGCCATCAGTGAGAGAACAGGGGAGAGGGAGACCCAGTACTTC. Its protein is CAISERTGERETQYF.

This chain connects TRBV6-2 or TRBV6-3 to TRBJ1-5; D gene ambiguous. Looked up from germline, CDR1 is MNHEY and CDR2 is SVGEGT. Trimming took off 2 bases at V and 15 bases at J, with 14 bases between the two ends. This CDR3 contains 12 residues. DNA of the CDR3: TGTGCCAGCAGTTACGGGCCTCAAAAAGCGCATTTT. It translates to CASSYGPQKAHF.

This clonotype showed up just once. The J gene is TRBJ2-2, the V gene TRBV29-1; D gene ambiguous. The ends were cut back, 0 bases at V and 7 bases at J, with 12 bases in the middle. The CDR3 loop spans 14 amino acids. Germline V gene lookup returns CDR1 SQVTM and CDR2 ANQGSEA. CDR3 nucleotide sequence: TGCAGCGTTGAAGAGGGGTTGACGGGCGGGGAGCTGTTTTTT. Translated: CSVEEGLTGGELFF.

Worth noting for this clonotype: Its ends do not fully match the called genes, so a read error is possible. The V gene is TRBV29-1, the J gene TRBJ1-1; possible D gene TRBD1, 6 bases. Germline V gene lookup returns CDR1 SQVTM and CDR2 ANQGSEA. This CDR3 has 14 residues. This CDR3 is CSVCHGQCQAEAYF. In nucleotides, the CDR3 is TGCAGCGTTTGCCACGGACAGTGCCAGGCTGAAGCTTACTTT.

The rearrangement uses TRBV6-5 and TRBJ1-6; D not resolved. There are 14 residues in the CDR3. Germline V gene data show CDR1 as MNHEY and CDR2 as SVGAGI. Trimming left V 5 bases short and J 5 bases short, with 10 bases between. CDR3 protein: CASSPAANNSPLHF. CDR3 coding DNA: TGTGCCAGCAGTCCAGCAGCGAATAATTCACCCCTCCACTTT.